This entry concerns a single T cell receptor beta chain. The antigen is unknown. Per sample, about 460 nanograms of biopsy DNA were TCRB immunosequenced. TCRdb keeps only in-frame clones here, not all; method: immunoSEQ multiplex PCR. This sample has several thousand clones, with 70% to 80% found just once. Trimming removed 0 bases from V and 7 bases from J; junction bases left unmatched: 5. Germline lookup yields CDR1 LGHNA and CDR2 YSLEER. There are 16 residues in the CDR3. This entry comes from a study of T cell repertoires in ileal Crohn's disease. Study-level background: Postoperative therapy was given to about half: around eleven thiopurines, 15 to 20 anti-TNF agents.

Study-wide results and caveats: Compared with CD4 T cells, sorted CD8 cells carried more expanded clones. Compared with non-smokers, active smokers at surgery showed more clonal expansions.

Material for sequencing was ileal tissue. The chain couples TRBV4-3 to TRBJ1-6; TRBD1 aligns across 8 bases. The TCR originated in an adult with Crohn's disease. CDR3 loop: CASSQDHHRGNSPLHF. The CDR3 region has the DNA TGCGCCAGCAGCCAAGATCATCACAGGGGGAATTCACCCCTCCACTTT.